These 22 T cell receptor beta chains originate from one sample sequenced in a study of response to subunit inactivated influenza vaccine (dated 2018 in TCRdb). The receptor library was made with RT-PCR. These reads were obtained on an Illumina HiSeq 2500. TCRdb reanalyzed the raw reads on its own, using fastp at Q25 for trimming and MiXCR for clone calling, and kept in-frame beta chains. Entries are consolidated by CDR3 protein sequence, retaining the most common genes and DNA. The table for this sample lists some 550,000 distinct CDR3 sequences; less than 25% of them were counted only once. Of the sample, approximately 2.9% is held by the ten largest clones. In addition, the sample was reused for a study of T cells expressing NK-cell markers. Taken from the second paper: 5'RACE template switching, by which a universal primer site and unique molecular identifiers were added, was used to make TCR beta cDNA libraries.

The sample here was CD4+ T cells sorted from PBMCs, taken roughly 13 days after vaccination. These receptors came from a man between 50 and 59 years old who received an inactivated influenza vaccine. Donor details come from another sample of the same person, matched by shared clones.

In this sample, this clonotype turned up a few times. The chain joins TRBV20-1 to TRBJ2-1, with D perhaps TRBD1 (5 bases). The CDR3 is made up of 13 amino acids. V lost 3 bases, J lost 7 bases, and 13 bases lay in between. CDR1 and CDR2 from the germline V gene are DFQATT and SNEGSKA (reference sequence). The CDR3, as DNA: TGCAGTGCTAGGGTCAGGGCCCAAAATGAGCAGTTCTTC. Its protein is CSARVRAQNEQFF.

The chain has TRBV29-1 and TRBJ2-3, with TRBD1 matching over 7 bases. The CDR3 is made up of 15 amino acids. The J segment lost 2 bases and the V segment lost 4 bases, leaving 9 bases of the junction unmatched. From germline, CDR1 is SQVTM and CDR2 ANQGSEA. The CDR3 loop reads CSVGVRGRYTDTQYF. Written as DNA, the CDR3 is TGCAGCGTTGGGGTGAGGGGGCGTTACACAGATACGCAGTATTTT.

This clonotype was seen repeatedly, ten times or more. The rearrangement links TRBV5-1 to TRBJ2-2, with D unresolved. This CDR3 has 13 amino acids. Trimming left V 4 bases short and J 3 bases short, with 7 bases between. Germline V gene lookup returns CDR1 SGHRS and CDR2 YFSETQ. CDR3 protein: CASSGKDTGELFF. CDR3 coding DNA: TGCGCCAGCAGCGGGAAGGACACCGGGGAGCTGTTTTTT.

This clonotype was seen only a few times. The chain is built from TRBV7-9 and TRBJ2-5, with 13 bases that match TRBD2. The germline V gene encodes CDR1 SEHNR and CDR2 FQNEAQ (reference sequence). This CDR3 has 15 amino acids. The V gene end was trimmed by 10 bases and the J gene end by 7 bases; junction bases not matched to a gene: 12. CDR3 nucleotides: TGTGCCATCCCCCGCACTAGCGGGGGGGCGGTGACCCAGTACTTC. It yields the protein CAIPRTSGGAVTQYF.

This clonotype was observed a few times. CDR3 in DNA: TGCGCCAGCAGCTTGCCGCCTACCCCGGGAACAGGTTATGGCTACACCTTC. Residues: CASSLPPTPGTGYGYTF. The chain is built from TRBV5-1 and TRBJ1-2, with a possible D match to TRBD1 (5 bases). CDR3 size: 17 residues. V was pared by 1 base and J by 5 bases, with 21 bases between. Germline CDR1 is SGHRS and CDR2 is YFSETQ.

The chain joins TRBV15 to TRBJ2-3; D is uncertain. V was pared by 0 bases and J by 0 bases, with 13 bases between. The CDR3 totals 17 residues. Per the germline V gene, CDR1 is LNHNV and CDR2 is YYDKDF (reference sequence). CDR3 DNA: TGTGCCACCAGCAGAGATGGAGCTAACCCTAGCACAGATACGCAGTATTTT. Protein product: CATSRDGANPSTDTQYF. Complete variable domain (other parts from reference TRBV15 and TRBJ2-3): DAMVIQNPRYQVTQFGKPVTLSCSQTLNHNVMYWYQQKSSQAPKLLFHYYDKDFNNEADTPDNFQSRRPNTSFCFLDIRSPGLGDTAMYLCATSRDGANPSTDTQYFGPGTRLTVL.

The CDR3 nucleotides are TGTGCCATCAACCAAAAGGGAGATACGCAGTATTTT. This codes for CAINQKGDTQYF. The chain uses TRBV10-3 and TRBJ2-3; D remains ambiguous. Trimming pared 7 bases from V and 5 bases from J, leaving 10 bases between. This CDR3 is built from 12 residues. Germline CDR1 is ENHRY and CDR2 is SYGVKD.

There are a few counts of this clonotype. The V and J genes are TRBV5-1 and TRBJ1-1, with no clear D. The CDR3 is 13 residues long. Trimming took off 2 bases at V and 1 base at J, with 6 bases between the two ends. From germline, CDR1 is SGHRS and CDR2 YFSETQ. CDR3 nucleotide sequence: TGCGCCAGCAGCTTCGACGGGAACACTGAAGCTTTCTTT. It encodes CASSFDGNTEAFF.

This chain uses TRBV9 with TRBJ2-1, with D tentatively TRBD2 (6 bases). CDR1 and CDR2 from the germline V gene are SGDLS and YYNGEE. This CDR3 region has 15 residues. V was trimmed by 3 bases and J by 0 bases, leaving 10 bases between them. CDR3: CASSGLGISYNEQFF. For the CDR3, the DNA is TGTGCCAGCAGCGGACTAGGGATCTCCTACAATGAGCAGTTCTTC. Combining the CDR3 with reference TRBV9 and TRBJ2-1 gives the whole variable domain DSGVTQTPKHLITATGQRVTLRCSPRSGDLSVYWYQQSLDQGLQFLIQYYNGEERAKGNILERFSAQQFPDLHSELNLSSLELGDSALYFCASSGLGISYNEQFFGPGTRLTVL.

This clonotype was recorded a few times. The chain couples TRBV20-1 to TRBJ1-5, with D perhaps matching TRBD1 (5 bases). Germline V gene sequence: CDR1 DFQATT, CDR2 SNEGSKA (reference sequence). The CDR3 has 14 amino acids. Trimming left V 3 bases short and J 7 bases short, with 16 bases between. The CDR3 loop is CSASPVRVRQPQHF. The DNA of the CDR3 is TGCAGTGCTAGTCCTGTCAGGGTGAGACAGCCCCAGCATTTT.

The chain uses TRBV14 and TRBJ2-5, with TRBD2 matching 13 bases. Germline lookup yields CDR1 SGHDN and CDR2 FVKESK. Trimming at V came to 2 bases and at J to 2 bases, leaving 8 bases not matched to a gene. The CDR3 totals 18 residues. CDR3 nucleotides: TGTGCCAGCAGCCAATACCTTGGGACTAGCGGGACTCAAGAGACCCAGTACTTC. This sequence encodes CASSQYLGTSGTQETQYF.

This chain joins TRBV5-1 and TRBJ2-3; 8 bases are shared with TRBD1. This CDR3 spans 16 amino acids. The germline gives CDR1 SGHRS, CDR2 YFSETQ. After removal of 6 bases from V and 4 bases from J, the junction contained 13 bases not matched to a gene. CDR3 in amino acids: CASNPGQGRPADTQYF. The CDR3 DNA sequence: TGCGCCAGCAACCCAGGACAGGGCAGGCCCGCAGATACGCAGTATTTT.

The table lists this clonotype with a few counts. The chain is built from TRBV4-2 and TRBJ2-5, with D maybe TRBD2 (6 bases). The V end lost 3 bases, the J end lost 5 bases, and 16 bases lay between the germline ends. The CDR3 contains 15 residues. Germline V gives CDR1 LGHNA, CDR2 YNFKEQ. The CDR3 DNA sequence: TGTGCCAGCAGCCAGGAGGGGAACCTCGGGGAGACCCAGTACTTC. Translating it yields CASSQEGNLGETQYF.

The chain is built from TRBV28 and TRBJ2-1; D may be TRBD1 or TRBD2 (6 bases each). V was shortened by 4 bases and J by 15 bases, with 22 bases between the two germline ends. CDR3 length equals 14 residues. The germline gives CDR1 MDHEN, CDR2 SYDVKM. The CDR3 DNA sequence: TGTGCCAGCAGTTCCTCCCTCCGGGGGCGGGCCGGGTTCTTC. This gives the protein CASSSSLRGRAGFF.

The CDR3 DNA sequence: TGTGCCAGCAGTGTGACAAGCCTTTTCAATCAGCCCCAGCATTTT. Its protein is CASSVTSLFNQPQHF. J is TRBJ1-5 and V is TRBV28, with D uncertain. This CDR3 has 15 residues. The V and J ends lost 5 bases and 3 bases respectively, with 14 bases between them. Germline-derived CDR1 and CDR2 are MDHEN and SYDVKM. Based on the CDR3 plus reference TRBV28 and TRBJ1-5, the full variable domain is DVKVTQSSRYLVKRTGEKVFLECVQDMDHENMFWYRQDPGLGLRLIYFSYDVKMKEKGDIPEGYSVSREKKERFSLILESASTNQTSMYLCASSVTSLFNQPQHFGDGTRLSIL.

This clonotype has just a few counts. The chain carries TRBV29-1 and TRBJ2-1; D may be TRBD2 (5 bases). The CDR3 consists of 13 residues. The V gene's germline CDR1 is SQVTM and CDR2 ANQGSEA. V was trimmed by 4 bases and J by 3 bases, leaving 10 bases between them. CDR3 bases: TGCAGCGTTGCTGGGAGATACTACAATGAGCAGTTCTTC. Its protein product is CSVAGRYYNEQFF.

In its sample, this clonotype was seen a few times. This chain uses TRBV2 with TRBJ2-1; 7 bases line up with TRBD1. J was trimmed by 7 bases and V by 2 bases; bases with no gene match: 17. This CDR3 has 18 amino acids. The germline CDR1 and CDR2 sequences are SNHLY and FYNNEI. CDR3 amino acids: CASSENPGTAPYDNEQFF. CDR3 DNA: TGTGCCAGCAGTGAAAACCCTGGGACAGCACCCTACGATAATGAGCAGTTCTTC.

This chain connects TRBV4-2 to TRBJ2-2; D perhaps matches TRBD1 (6 bases). CDR3 size: 15 residues. Trimming removed 2 bases at V and 5 bases at J, with 12 bases between. From germline, CDR1 is LGHNA and CDR2 YNFKEQ. The CDR3 loop reads CASSQPRTETGELFF. As DNA, the CDR3 is TGTGCCAGCAGCCAACCAAGGACAGAAACCGGGGAGCTGTTTTTT.

The chain links TRBV20-1 to TRBJ2-3; D remains ambiguous. This CDR3 comprises 13 residues. V lost 6 bases, J lost 1 base, and 11 bases lay in between. Germline V gives CDR1 DFQATT, CDR2 SNEGSKA (reference sequence). The CDR3 sequence is CSASRMGTDTQYF. The CDR3, as DNA: TGCAGTGCGAGCCGCATGGGCACAGATACGCAGTATTTT.

The chain links TRBV25-1 to TRBJ1-4, with no clear D. With 3 bases removed from V and 6 bases from J, the gap between germline ends came to 14 bases. The CDR3 runs to 15 residues. Germline loops: CDR1 MGHDK, CDR2 SYGVNS. CDR3 nucleotide sequence: TGTGCCAGCAGTGATCATGCGCAGTCGGATGAAAAACTGTTTTTT. It specifies CASSDHAQSDEKLFF. The complete variable domain, with remaining parts taken from reference TRBV25-1 and TRBJ1-4, reads EADIYQTPRYLVIGTGKKITLECSQTMGHDKMYWYQQDPGMELHLIHYSYGVNSTEKGDLSSESTVSRIRTEHFPLTLESARPSHTSQYLCASSDHAQSDEKLFFGSGTQLSVL.

The V gene is TRBV27, the J gene TRBJ2-3; D may be TRBD1 (5 bases). Trimming took 3 bases from V and 3 from J, leaving 16 bases between them. CDR3 length: 16 amino acids. Germline V gene data show CDR1 as MNHEY and CDR2 as SMNVEV (reference sequence). DNA of the CDR3: TGTGCCAGCAGTTTGTCACCGTGGGGCCAAACAGATACGCAGTATTTT. Its translation is CASSLSPWGQTDTQYF.

This clonotype was detected only a few times. The V call is TRBV14, the J call TRBJ1-5, with 7 bases matching TRBD1. Germline assignment: CDR1 SGHDN and CDR2 FVKESK. V lost 2 bases, J lost 0 bases, and 10 bases stayed unmatched. The CDR3 runs to 18 residues. The CDR3 sequence is CASSQFRDSWNSNQPQHF. The DNA for the CDR3 is TGTGCCAGCAGCCAATTCCGGGACAGTTGGAATAGCAATCAGCCCCAGCATTTT.